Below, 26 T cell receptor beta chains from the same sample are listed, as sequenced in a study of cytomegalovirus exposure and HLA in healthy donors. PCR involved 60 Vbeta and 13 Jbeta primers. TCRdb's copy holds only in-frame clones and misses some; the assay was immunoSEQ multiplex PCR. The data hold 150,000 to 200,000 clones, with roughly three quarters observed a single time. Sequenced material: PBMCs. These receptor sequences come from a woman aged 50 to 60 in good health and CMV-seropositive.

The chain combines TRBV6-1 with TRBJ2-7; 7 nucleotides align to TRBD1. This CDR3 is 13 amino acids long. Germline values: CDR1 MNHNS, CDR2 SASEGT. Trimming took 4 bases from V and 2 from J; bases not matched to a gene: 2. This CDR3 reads CASSADRAYEQYF. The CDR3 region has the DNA TGTGCCAGCAGTGCCGACAGGGCCTACGAGCAGTACTTC.

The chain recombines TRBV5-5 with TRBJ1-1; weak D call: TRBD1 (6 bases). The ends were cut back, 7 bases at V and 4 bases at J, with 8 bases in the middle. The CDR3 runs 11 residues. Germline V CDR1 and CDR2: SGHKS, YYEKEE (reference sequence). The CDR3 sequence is CASDRTTEAFF. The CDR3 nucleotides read TGTGCCAGCGACAGGACCACTGAAGCTTTCTTT.

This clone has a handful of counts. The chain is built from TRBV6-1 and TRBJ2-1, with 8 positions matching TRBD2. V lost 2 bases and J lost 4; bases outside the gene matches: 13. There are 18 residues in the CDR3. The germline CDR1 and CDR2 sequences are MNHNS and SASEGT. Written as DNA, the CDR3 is TGTGCCAGCAGTGAACGGGCGGGGGGACTTAAAACGTACAATGAGCAGTTCTTC. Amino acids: CASSERAGGLKTYNEQFF.

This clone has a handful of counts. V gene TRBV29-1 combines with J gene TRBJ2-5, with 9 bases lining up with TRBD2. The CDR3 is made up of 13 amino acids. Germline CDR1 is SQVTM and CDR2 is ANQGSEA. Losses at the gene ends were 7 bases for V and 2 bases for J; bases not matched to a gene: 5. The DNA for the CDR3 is TGCAGCGGCGGGAGGGGGGGGCAAGAGACCCAGTACTTC. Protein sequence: CSGGRGGQETQYF. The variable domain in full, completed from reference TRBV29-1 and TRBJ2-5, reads SAVISQKPSRDICQRGTSLTIQCQVDSQVTMMFWYRQQPGQSLTLIATANQGSEATYESGFVIDKFPISRPNLTFSTLTVSNMSPEDSSIYLCSGGRGGQETQYFGPGTRLLVL.

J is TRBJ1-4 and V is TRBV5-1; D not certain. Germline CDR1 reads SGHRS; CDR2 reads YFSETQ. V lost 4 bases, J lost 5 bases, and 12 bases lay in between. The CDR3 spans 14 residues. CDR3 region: CASSLGSRNEKLFF. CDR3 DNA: TGCGCCAGCAGCCTTGGTAGTCGGAATGAAAAACTGTTTTTT.

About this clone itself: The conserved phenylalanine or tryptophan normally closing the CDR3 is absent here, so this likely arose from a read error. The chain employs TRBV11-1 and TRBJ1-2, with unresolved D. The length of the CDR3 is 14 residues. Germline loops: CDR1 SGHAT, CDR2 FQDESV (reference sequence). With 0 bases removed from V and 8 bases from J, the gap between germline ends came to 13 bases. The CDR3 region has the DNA TGTGCCAGCAGCTTAGCGGAAGATAGGCGAGGCTACACCCTC. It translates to CASSLAEDRRGYTL.

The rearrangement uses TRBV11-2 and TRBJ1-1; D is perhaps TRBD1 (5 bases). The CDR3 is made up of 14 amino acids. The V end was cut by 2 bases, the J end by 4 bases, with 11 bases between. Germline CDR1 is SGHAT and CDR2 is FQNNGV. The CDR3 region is CASSLLGEATEAFF. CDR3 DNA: TGTGCCAGCAGCTTACTAGGGGAAGCCACTGAAGCTTTCTTT.

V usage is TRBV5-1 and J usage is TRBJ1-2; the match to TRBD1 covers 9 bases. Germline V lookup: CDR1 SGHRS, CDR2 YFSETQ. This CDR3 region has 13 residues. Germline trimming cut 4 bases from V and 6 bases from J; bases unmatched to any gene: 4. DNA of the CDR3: TGCGCCAGCAGCGGGACAGGGTGGGATGGCTACACCTTC. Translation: CASSGTGWDGYTF.

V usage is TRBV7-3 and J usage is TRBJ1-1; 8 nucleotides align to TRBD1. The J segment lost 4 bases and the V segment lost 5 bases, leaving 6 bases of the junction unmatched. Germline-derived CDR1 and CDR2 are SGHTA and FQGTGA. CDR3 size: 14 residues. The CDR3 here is CASSTGGAGTEAFF. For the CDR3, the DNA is TGTGCCAGCAGCACAGGGGGGGCGGGCACTGAAGCTTTCTTT.

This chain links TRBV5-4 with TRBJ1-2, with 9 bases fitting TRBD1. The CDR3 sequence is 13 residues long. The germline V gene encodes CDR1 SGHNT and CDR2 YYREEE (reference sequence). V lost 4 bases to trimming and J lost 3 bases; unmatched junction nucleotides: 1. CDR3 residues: CASSRDRDYGYTF. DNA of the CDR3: TGTGCCAGCAGCAGGGACAGGGACTATGGCTACACCTTC.

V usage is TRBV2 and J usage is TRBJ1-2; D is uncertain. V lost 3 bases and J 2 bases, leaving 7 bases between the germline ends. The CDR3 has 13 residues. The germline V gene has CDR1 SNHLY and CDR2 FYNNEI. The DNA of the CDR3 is TGTGCCAGCAGTGATTACACAAACTATGGCTACACCTTC. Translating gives CASSDYTNYGYTF.

CDR3 nucleotide sequence: TGTGCCATCGACACAGGGGTGAACTATGGCTACACCTTC. Its protein is CAIDTGVNYGYTF. The V call is TRBV6-1, the J call TRBJ1-2, with 7 nucleotides matching TRBD1. With 10 bases clipped from V and 2 bases from J, the junction kept 7 bases outside the gene matches. CDR1 is MNHNS, CDR2 SASEGT, per germline. The CDR3 consists of 13 residues.

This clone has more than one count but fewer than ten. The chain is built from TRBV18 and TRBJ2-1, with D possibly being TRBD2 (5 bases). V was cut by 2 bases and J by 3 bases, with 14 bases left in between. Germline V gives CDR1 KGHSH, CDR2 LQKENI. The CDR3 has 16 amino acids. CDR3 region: CASSPDTGMGYNEQFF. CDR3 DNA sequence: TGTGCCAGCTCACCAGATACGGGGATGGGCTACAATGAGCAGTTCTTC.

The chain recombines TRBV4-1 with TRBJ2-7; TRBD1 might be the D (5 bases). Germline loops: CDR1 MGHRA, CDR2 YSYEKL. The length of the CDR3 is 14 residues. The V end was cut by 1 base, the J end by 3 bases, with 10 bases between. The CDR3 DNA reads TGCGCCAGCAGCCAAGTACCGGACAACTACGAGCAGTACTTC. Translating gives CASSQVPDNYEQYF.

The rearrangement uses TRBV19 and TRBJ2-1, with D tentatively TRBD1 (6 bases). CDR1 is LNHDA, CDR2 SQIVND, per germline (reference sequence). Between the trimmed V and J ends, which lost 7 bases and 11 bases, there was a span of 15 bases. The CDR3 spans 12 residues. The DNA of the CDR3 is TGTGCCAGTAAACGCCGGGACACTCAGCAGTTCTTC. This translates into CASKRRDTQQFF.

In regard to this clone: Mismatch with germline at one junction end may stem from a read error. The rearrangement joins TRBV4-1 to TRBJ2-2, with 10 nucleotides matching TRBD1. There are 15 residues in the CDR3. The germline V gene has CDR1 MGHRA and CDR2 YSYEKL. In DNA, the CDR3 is TGCGCCAGCAGCCAGGGACAGGGGAACGCCGGGGAGCTGTTTTTT. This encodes CASSQGQGNAGELFF.

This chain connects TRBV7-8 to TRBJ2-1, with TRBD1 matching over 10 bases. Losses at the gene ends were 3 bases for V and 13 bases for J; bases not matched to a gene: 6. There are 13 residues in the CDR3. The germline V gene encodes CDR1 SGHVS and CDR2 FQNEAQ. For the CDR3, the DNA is TGTGCCAGCAGCTTTGGGACAGGGGAGGGACAGTTCTTC. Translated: CASSFGTGEGQFF.

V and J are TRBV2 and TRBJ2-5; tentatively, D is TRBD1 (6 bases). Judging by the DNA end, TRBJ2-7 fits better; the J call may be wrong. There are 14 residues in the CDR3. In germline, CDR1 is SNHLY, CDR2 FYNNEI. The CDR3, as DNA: TGTGCCAGCAGTGGCCAGGGGTTACCCTACGAGCAGTACTTC. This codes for CASSGQGLPYEQYF.

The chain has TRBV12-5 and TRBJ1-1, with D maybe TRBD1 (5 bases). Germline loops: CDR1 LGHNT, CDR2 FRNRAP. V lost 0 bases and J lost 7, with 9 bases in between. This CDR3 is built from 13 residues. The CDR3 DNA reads TGTGCTAGTGGTTTGGTATTCCAGGGTGAAGCTTTCTTT. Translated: CASGLVFQGEAFF.

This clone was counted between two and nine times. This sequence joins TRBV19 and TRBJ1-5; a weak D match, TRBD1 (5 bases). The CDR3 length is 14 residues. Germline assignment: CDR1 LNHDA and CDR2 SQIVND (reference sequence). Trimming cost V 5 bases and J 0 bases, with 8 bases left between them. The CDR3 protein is CASSYRGSNQPQHF. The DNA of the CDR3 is TGTGCCAGTAGTTATAGGGGTAGCAATCAGCCCCAGCATTTT.

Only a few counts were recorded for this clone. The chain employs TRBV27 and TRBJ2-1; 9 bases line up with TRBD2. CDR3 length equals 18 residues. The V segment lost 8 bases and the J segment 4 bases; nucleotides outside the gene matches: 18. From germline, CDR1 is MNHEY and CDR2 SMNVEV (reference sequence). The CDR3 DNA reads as TGTGCCAGCGGCCCAATAAGGATGATAGCGGGGGAATACAATGAGCAGTTCTTC. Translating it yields CASGPIRMIAGEYNEQFF.

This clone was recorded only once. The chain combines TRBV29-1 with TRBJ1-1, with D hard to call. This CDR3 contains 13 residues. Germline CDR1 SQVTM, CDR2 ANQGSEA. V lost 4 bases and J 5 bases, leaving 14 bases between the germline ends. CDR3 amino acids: CSVVDQRGTEAFF. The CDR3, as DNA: TGCAGCGTTGTTGATCAGAGAGGGACTGAAGCTTTCTTT.

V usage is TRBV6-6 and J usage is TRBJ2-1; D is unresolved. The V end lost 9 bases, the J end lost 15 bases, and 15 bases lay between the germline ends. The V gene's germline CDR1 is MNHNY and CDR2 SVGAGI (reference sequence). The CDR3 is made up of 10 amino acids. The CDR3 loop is CARAVRDAFF. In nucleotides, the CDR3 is TGTGCCAGAGCCGTTCGAGATGCGTTCTTC.

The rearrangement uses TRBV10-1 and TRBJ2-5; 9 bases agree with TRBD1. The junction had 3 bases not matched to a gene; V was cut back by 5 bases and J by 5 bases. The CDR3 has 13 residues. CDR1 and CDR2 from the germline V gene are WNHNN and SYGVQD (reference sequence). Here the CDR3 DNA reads TGCGCCAGCAGTCCGACAGGGGGGGAGACCCAGTACTTC. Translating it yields CASSPTGGETQYF.

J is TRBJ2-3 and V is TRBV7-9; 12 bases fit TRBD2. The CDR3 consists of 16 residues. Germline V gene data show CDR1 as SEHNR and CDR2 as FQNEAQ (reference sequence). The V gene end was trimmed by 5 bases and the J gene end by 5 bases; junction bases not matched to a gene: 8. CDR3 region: CASSPGLAGLGDTQYF. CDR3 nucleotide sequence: TGTGCCAGCAGCCCCGGACTAGCGGGGCTCGGAGATACGCAGTATTTT. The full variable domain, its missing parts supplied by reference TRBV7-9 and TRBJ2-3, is DTGVSQNPRHKITKRGQNVTFRCDPISEHNRLYWYRQTLGQGPEFLTYFQNEAQLEKSRLLSDRFSAERPKGSFSTLEIQRTEQGDSAMYLCASSPGLAGLGDTQYFGPGTRLTVL.

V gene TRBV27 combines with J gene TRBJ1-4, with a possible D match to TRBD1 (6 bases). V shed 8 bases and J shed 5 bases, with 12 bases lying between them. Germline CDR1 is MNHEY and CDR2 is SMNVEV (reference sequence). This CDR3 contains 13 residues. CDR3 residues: CASSDSLNEKLFF. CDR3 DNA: TGTGCCAGCTCGGACAGCCTAAATGAAAAACTGTTTTTT. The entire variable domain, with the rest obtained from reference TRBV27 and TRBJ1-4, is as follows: EAQVTQNPRYLITVTGKKLTVTCSQNMNHEYMSWYRQDPGLGLRQIYYSMNVEVTDKGDVPEGYKVSRKEKRNFPLILESPSPNQTSLYFCASSDSLNEKLFFGSGTQLSVL.